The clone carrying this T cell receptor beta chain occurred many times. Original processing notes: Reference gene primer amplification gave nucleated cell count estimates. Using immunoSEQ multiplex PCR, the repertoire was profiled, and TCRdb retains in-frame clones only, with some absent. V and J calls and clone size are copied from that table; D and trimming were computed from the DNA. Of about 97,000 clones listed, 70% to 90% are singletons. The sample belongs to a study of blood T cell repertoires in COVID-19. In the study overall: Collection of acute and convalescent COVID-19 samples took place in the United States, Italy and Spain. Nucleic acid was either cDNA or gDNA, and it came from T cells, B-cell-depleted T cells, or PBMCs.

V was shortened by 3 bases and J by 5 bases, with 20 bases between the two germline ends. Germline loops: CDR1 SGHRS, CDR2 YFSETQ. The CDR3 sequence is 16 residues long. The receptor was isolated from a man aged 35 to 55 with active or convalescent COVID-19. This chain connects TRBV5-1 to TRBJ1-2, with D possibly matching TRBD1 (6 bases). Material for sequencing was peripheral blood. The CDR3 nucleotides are TGCGCCAGCAGCTATACTCCCGGGGGAGGGGGTTATGGCTACACCTTC. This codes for CASSYTPGGGGYGYTF.